These T cell receptor beta chains were read from a single sample in a study of T cells after yellow fever vaccination. MiXCR, applied by TCRdb to the 5' RACE reads, yields one record per CDR3 protein. There are approximately 550,000 distinct CDR3 sequences in the sample; roughly a fifth occur only once, and 14% lies in the top ten. The sequencing used PBMCs, collected 15 days after the yellow fever booster vaccination. These receptor sequences come from a man under 40 who received the YFV17D yellow fever vaccine. Each CDR3 is given with its conserved first and last residue. Fields, in order: D gene, J gene, V gene, clone size, CDR3 protein, CDR3 DNA. D genes are given only for firm matches. For some rows the clone size is stated as once, few or many, or as a class when expanded; others skip it.

d_call: .
j_call: TRBJ2-4
v_call: TRBV7-9
clone_size: .
cdr3_aa: CAGAGGTANIQYF
cdr3_nt: TGTGCCGGGGCCGGGGGCACTGCGAACATTCAGTACTTC

d_call: .
j_call: TRBJ2-3
v_call: TRBV6-2/TRBV6-3
clone_size: many
cdr3_aa: CASSRRDTQYF
cdr3_nt: TGTGCCAGCAGTCGCCGAGATACGCAGTATTTT

d_call: TRBD2
j_call: TRBJ2-3
v_call: TRBV7-2
clone_size: .
cdr3_aa: CASRTSETSGRSPNQITDTQYF
cdr3_nt: TGTGCCAGCAGAACAAGCGAGACTAGCGGGAGGTCCCCAAACCAAATCACAGATACGCAGTATTTT

d_call: .
j_call: TRBJ1-1
v_call: TRBV7-2
clone_size: .
cdr3_aa: CASSLGAFLEAFF
cdr3_nt: TGTGCCAGCAGCTTAGGAGCATTCCTTGAAGCTTTCTTT

d_call: .
j_call: TRBJ1-6
v_call: TRBV7-2
clone_size: .
cdr3_aa: CASSLMASPLHF
cdr3_nt: TGTGCCAGCAGCTTAATGGCCTCACCCCTCCACTTT

d_call: TRBD1
j_call: TRBJ2-5
v_call: TRBV5-1
clone_size: many
cdr3_aa: CASSFTGVAETQYF
cdr3_nt: TGCGCCAGCAGCTTTACAGGGGTGGCAGAGACCCAGTACTTC

d_call: .
j_call: TRBJ1-5
v_call: TRBV6-1
clone_size: .
cdr3_aa: CASRGGDESNQPQHF
cdr3_nt: TGTGCCAGCAGGGGGGGGGATGAGAGCAATCAGCCCCAGCATTTT

d_call: .
j_call: TRBJ2-3
v_call: TRBV12-3/TRBV12-4
clone_size: .
cdr3_aa: CASSLGTKLLASTDTQYF
cdr3_nt: TGTGCCAGCAGTTTAGGGACGAAATTACTAGCTAGCACAGATACGCAGTATTTT

d_call: TRBD1
j_call: TRBJ2-1
v_call: TRBV9
clone_size: few
cdr3_aa: CASSVDGQGSYNEQFF
cdr3_nt: TGTGCCAGCAGCGTAGATGGACAGGGCTCCTACAATGAGCAGTTCTTC

d_call: .
j_call: TRBJ2-7
v_call: TRBV29-1
clone_size: .
cdr3_aa: CSVDRDGSYEQYF
cdr3_nt: TGCAGCGTCGACCGGGACGGCTCCTACGAGCAGTACTTC

d_call: TRBD2
j_call: TRBJ2-7
v_call: TRBV20-1
clone_size: few
cdr3_aa: CSARLAGYYEQYF
cdr3_nt: TGCAGTGCAAGACTAGCGGGGTACTACGAGCAGTACTTC

d_call: .
j_call: TRBJ1-1
v_call: TRBV9
clone_size: .
cdr3_aa: CASSAEAYTEAFF
cdr3_nt: TGTGCCAGCAGCGCGGAGGCGTACACTGAAGCTTTCTTT

d_call: TRBD2
j_call: TRBJ2-5
v_call: TRBV5-6
clone_size: .
cdr3_aa: CASSLARGSRETQYF
cdr3_nt: TGTGCCAGCAGCTTGGCCCGCGGGAGTAGGGAGACCCAGTACTTC

d_call: .
j_call: TRBJ2-7
v_call: TRBV20-1
clone_size: .
cdr3_aa: CSARDTGQPSYEQYF
cdr3_nt: TGCAGTGCTAGAGATACGGGACAACCCTCCTACGAGCAGTACTTC

d_call: .
j_call: TRBJ2-7
v_call: TRBV29-1
clone_size: .
cdr3_aa: CSAGLVGYEQYF
cdr3_nt: TGCAGCGCTGGGCTTGTTGGGTACGAGCAGTACTTC

d_call: TRBD1
j_call: TRBJ1-5
v_call: TRBV2
clone_size: .
cdr3_aa: CATKGGGVNQPQHF
cdr3_nt: TGTGCCACTAAAGGAGGGGGCGTGAATCAGCCCCAGCATTTT

d_call: .
j_call: TRBJ2-5
v_call: TRBV20-1
clone_size: .
cdr3_aa: CSAPLRTFQETQYF
cdr3_nt: TGCAGTGCTCCCCTGCGCACCTTCCAAGAGACCCAGTACTTC

d_call: .
j_call: TRBJ2-2
v_call: TRBV12-5
clone_size: .
cdr3_aa: CARPWEDLFGELFF
cdr3_nt: TGTGCTAGACCATGGGAGGATCTTTTCGGGGAGCTGTTTTTT

d_call: TRBD2
j_call: TRBJ2-1
v_call: TRBV11-2
clone_size: once
cdr3_aa: CASSLVGSGSMNEQFF
cdr3_nt: TGTGCCAGCAGCTTAGTGGGTAGCGGGAGTATGAATGAGCAGTTCTTC

d_call: .
j_call: TRBJ2-1
v_call: TRBV3-1
clone_size: few
cdr3_aa: CASSNRALGWFF
cdr3_nt: TGTGCCAGCAGCAACCGGGCCCTAGGATGGTTCTTC

d_call: .
j_call: TRBJ1-2
v_call: TRBV5-6
clone_size: .
cdr3_aa: CASSLSLTEFYGYTF
cdr3_nt: TGTGCCAGCAGCTTATCTCTGACAGAGTTCTATGGCTACACCTTC

d_call: TRBD1
j_call: TRBJ2-7
v_call: TRBV28
clone_size: few
cdr3_aa: CASRLTGGSEQYF
cdr3_nt: TGTGCCAGCAGGCTGACAGGGGGCAGCGAGCAGTACTTC

d_call: .
j_call: TRBJ2-5
v_call: TRBV4-3
clone_size: .
cdr3_aa: CASSRRGHGQETQYF
cdr3_nt: TGCGCCAGCAGCCGACGAGGACATGGACAAGAGACCCAGTACTTC

d_call: .
j_call: TRBJ2-7
v_call: TRBV18
clone_size: few
cdr3_aa: CASSPADQPYYEQYF
cdr3_nt: TGTGCCAGCTCACCAGCCGACCAGCCGTACTACGAGCAGTACTTC

d_call: TRBD1
j_call: TRBJ2-1
v_call: TRBV28
clone_size: .
cdr3_aa: CASSAGTGGYYEQFF
cdr3_nt: TGTGCCAGCAGTGCGGGGACAGGGGGTTATTATGAGCAGTTCTTC

d_call: .
j_call: TRBJ2-7
v_call: TRBV3-1
clone_size: .
cdr3_aa: CASSRDLWGTGNYEQYF
cdr3_nt: TGTGCCAGCAGCCGAGACCTGTGGGGAACAGGGAACTACGAGCAGTACTTC

d_call: .
j_call: TRBJ2-7
v_call: TRBV10-2
clone_size: .
cdr3_aa: CASSSEVPYEQYF
cdr3_nt: TGCGCCAGCAGCTCAGAGGTCCCCTACGAGCAGTACTTC

d_call: .
j_call: TRBJ2-5
v_call: TRBV5-1
clone_size: .
cdr3_aa: CASRLGIARETQYF
cdr3_nt: TGCGCCAGCAGGCTGGGAATAGCAAGGGAGACCCAGTACTTC

d_call: TRBD2
j_call: TRBJ2-2
v_call: TRBV20-1
clone_size: few
cdr3_aa: CSARDLRRDYNTGELFF
cdr3_nt: TGCAGTGCTAGAGACCTACGTAGGGACTACAACACCGGGGAGCTGTTTTTT

d_call: .
j_call: TRBJ2-5
v_call: TRBV6-5
clone_size: few
cdr3_aa: CASSYGRDQETQYF
cdr3_nt: TGTGCCAGCAGTTACGGCAGGGACCAAGAGACCCAGTACTTC

d_call: TRBD2
j_call: TRBJ2-1
v_call: TRBV7-2
clone_size: .
cdr3_aa: CASSFIAGGIYNEQFF
cdr3_nt: TGTGCCAGCAGCTTTATAGCGGGAGGTATATACAATGAGCAGTTCTTC

d_call: .
j_call: TRBJ2-7
v_call: TRBV20-1
clone_size: .
cdr3_aa: CSANNPGIYEQYF
cdr3_nt: TGCAGTGCTAATAATCCGGGAATCTACGAGCAGTACTTC

d_call: TRBD1
j_call: TRBJ2-5
v_call: TRBV7-3
clone_size: .
cdr3_aa: CASSPGDRMGETQYF
cdr3_nt: TGTGCCAGCAGCCCTGGGGACAGGATGGGAGAGACCCAGTACTTC

d_call: TRBD2
j_call: TRBJ2-2
v_call: TRBV24-1
clone_size: .
cdr3_aa: CATRSGLANTGELFF
cdr3_nt: TGTGCCACCAGATCGGGACTAGCGAACACCGGGGAGCTGTTTTTT

d_call: .
j_call: TRBJ2-1
v_call: TRBV28
clone_size: few
cdr3_aa: CASSHTFPLPVNYNEQFF
cdr3_nt: TGTGCCAGCAGTCATACCTTCCCTCTCCCGGTGAATTACAATGAGCAGTTCTTC

d_call: .
j_call: TRBJ2-5
v_call: TRBV5-1
clone_size: few
cdr3_aa: CASSFGEGWAQYF
cdr3_nt: TGCGCCAGCAGCTTCGGCGAGGGATGGGCCCAGTACTTC